Following are 20 T cell receptor beta chains from one sample sequenced in a study of T-cell memory formation after mild COVID-19. TCRdb itself ran the 5' RACE reads through MiXCR, one entry per CDR3 protein. This table holds a few hundred thousand distinct CDR3 sequences, 20% to 25% found once. Sequenced: PBMCs or a T cell subset sorted from them (not recorded which). All receptors come from a man between 18 and 35 years old who had mild COVID-19 (a few samples of this study predate the infection). Cell type and time point are not known.

V usage is TRBV11-1 and J usage is TRBJ2-5; 7 bases map to TRBD2. CDR3 size: 15 residues. V dropped 1 base and J dropped 5; count of bases not matched to a gene: 7. CDR1 SGHAT and CDR2 FQDESV come from the germline V gene (reference sequence). CDR3 sequence: CASSLVGAGDETQYF. As DNA, the CDR3 is TGTGCCAGCAGCTTAGTTGGCGCGGGGGACGAGACCCAGTACTTC.

This clonotype was recorded a few times. CDR3 in DNA: TGTGCCAGTAGTCCAGGGGTGCGGGAGCTGTTTTTT. Protein: CASSPGVRELFF. The chain couples TRBV19 to TRBJ2-2, with D perhaps matching TRBD1 (6 bases). The CDR3 spans 12 residues. Germline values: CDR1 LNHDA, CDR2 SQIVND (reference sequence). V was cut by 5 bases and J by 9 bases, with 10 bases left in between.

The sample holds a few counts of this clonotype. The rearrangement uses TRBV7-2 and TRBJ2-1; D not certain. The V gene's germline CDR1 is SGHTA and CDR2 FQGNSA. The CDR3 has 14 amino acids. V lost 3 bases and J lost 0, with 6 bases in between. The CDR3: CASSFESSYNEQFF. As DNA, the CDR3 is TGTGCCAGCAGCTTTGAGTCCTCCTACAATGAGCAGTTCTTC.

The chain couples TRBV7-9 to TRBJ1-5; 10 nucleotides align to TRBD1. Germline values: CDR1 SEHNR, CDR2 FQNEAQ (reference sequence). This CDR3 has 14 amino acids. Trimming took 8 bases from V and 6 from J; bases not matched to a gene: 7. CDR3 in DNA: TGTGCCAGCGGACAAGGACAGGGGGGTCAGCCCCAGCATTTT. As protein: CASGQGQGGQPQHF. The full variable domain, with the rest looked up from reference TRBV7-9 and TRBJ1-5, is DTGVSQNPRHKITKRGQNVTFRCDPISEHNRLYWYRQTLGQGPEFLTYFQNEAQLEKSRLLSDRFSAERPKGSFSTLEIQRTEQGDSAMYLCASGQGQGGQPQHFGDGTRLSIL.

In its sample, this clonotype was seen a few times. Compared with germline, one end of the junction differs, possibly owing to a read error. The rearrangement uses TRBV18 and TRBJ1-1, with D possibly matching TRBD1 (6 bases). The germline CDR1 and CDR2 sequences are KGHSH and LQKENI. The CDR3 runs 13 residues. CDR3 DNA: TGTGCCACCTCAGGGGACATGAACACTGAAGCTTTCTTT. Translation gives CATSGDMNTEAFF.

The V gene is TRBV7-9, the J gene TRBJ1-1; 8 bases match TRBD1. This CDR3 is built from 20 residues. Germline-derived CDR1 and CDR2 are SEHNR and FQNEAQ (reference sequence). V trimming: 1 base; J trimming: 5 bases; junction bases outside the gene matches: 21. Written as DNA, the CDR3 is TGTGCCAGCAGCTTAGATTGGGCAGGGCGGCAGGGGGCAGTCGGGACTGAAGCTTTCTTT. Translation gives CASSLDWAGRQGAVGTEAFF.

This clonotype was detected ten times or more. This rearrangement joins TRBV7-2 to TRBJ2-1; D uncertain. The CDR3 extends over 15 amino acids. Germline values: CDR1 SGHTA, CDR2 FQGNSA. V lost 1 base and J 4 bases, leaving 11 bases between the germline ends. The CDR3 reads CASSLEVGRYNEQFF. CDR3 bases: TGTGCCAGCAGCTTAGAAGTGGGTCGGTACAATGAGCAGTTCTTC.

The rearrangement joins TRBV7-3 to TRBJ2-5; D gene uncertain. V gave up 2 bases and J gave up 10 bases, with 14 bases separating them. The CDR3 covers 13 residues. The V gene's germline CDR1 is SGHTA and CDR2 FQGTGA. In DNA form, the CDR3 reads TGTGCCAGCAGCTTATCCCCTGCGGCCCGCCAGTACTTC. Translated: CASSLSPAARQYF.

This clonotype was observed many times. Written as DNA, the CDR3 is TGCGCCAGCAGCCCCGGAGGACAGGGGGCCTATGAGCAGTTCTTC. Amino acids: CASSPGGQGAYEQFF. The rearrangement uses TRBV5-1 and TRBJ2-1; TRBD1 matches 11 bases. Losses at the gene ends were 4 bases for V and 8 bases for J; bases not matched to a gene: 8. The CDR3 runs 15 residues. Germline CDR1 is SGHRS and CDR2 is YFSETQ.

The chain recombines TRBV2 with TRBJ2-2; D gene ambiguous. From germline, CDR1 is SNHLY and CDR2 FYNNEI. The CDR3 loop spans 13 amino acids. Trimming shortened V by 6 bases and J by 2 bases, and 7 bases separated the two germline ends. CDR3 sequence reads: CASRATNTGELFF. The CDR3 DNA reads TGTGCCAGCAGGGCCACTAACACCGGGGAGCTGTTTTTT.

This clonotype was recorded a few times. V gene TRBV28 combines with J gene TRBJ2-3; 8 nucleotides match TRBD2. Germline values: CDR1 MDHEN, CDR2 SYDVKM. This CDR3 has 14 amino acids. Trimming cost V 3 bases and J 3 bases; bases outside gene matches: 2. The chain's CDR3 is CASSFQRGTDTQYF. The DNA for the CDR3 is TGTGCCAGCAGTTTCCAGCGGGGGACAGATACGCAGTATTTT.

This clonotype occurred many times. This chain's CDR3 is CASSLSGLTGYTF. The CDR3, as DNA: TGTGCCAGCAGCTTGTCCGGACTAACTGGCTACACCTTC. This chain connects TRBV5-5 to TRBJ1-2; D gene uncertain. V was clipped by 1 base and J by 7 bases, with 11 bases between them. CDR1 and CDR2 from the germline V gene are SGHKS and YYEKEE (reference sequence). There are 13 residues in the CDR3.

The rearrangement joins TRBV4-2 to TRBJ2-7, with D tentatively TRBD2 (5 bases). Germline CDR1 LGHNA, CDR2 YNFKEQ. The ends were cut back, 4 bases at V and 7 bases at J, with 11 bases in the middle. The CDR3 has 12 residues. The CDR3 sequence: CASSPDWGEQYF. CDR3 bases: TGTGCCAGCAGCCCGGACTGGGGAGAGCAGTACTTC.

V is TRBV28 and J is TRBJ1-2; D gene unclear. V lost 5 bases and J 6 bases, leaving 10 bases between the germline ends. The length of the CDR3 is 12 residues. CDR1 is MDHEN, CDR2 SYDVKM, per germline. The CDR3 reads CASSIRQHGYTF. CDR3 sequence (DNA): TGTGCCAGCAGTATTAGACAACATGGCTACACCTTC.

V usage is TRBV5-1 and J usage is TRBJ2-7; no reliable D call. The CDR3 spans 13 residues. The germline CDR1 and CDR2 sequences are SGHRS and YFSETQ. Deletions cut 3 bases from V and 3 bases from J, with 10 bases between. The CDR3, as DNA: TGCGCCAGCAGCTGGACCCAGGACTACGAGCAGTACGTC. This codes for CASSWTQDYEQYV.

The chain carries TRBV5-1 and TRBJ1-1; D gene unclear. The V end lost 2 bases, the J end lost 0 bases, and 8 bases lay between the germline ends. Germline CDR1 is SGHRS and CDR2 is YFSETQ. This CDR3 is built from 14 residues. The CDR3 DNA reads TGCGCCAGCAGCTTCGGTCAGGTGAACACTGAAGCTTTCTTT. Translation gives CASSFGQVNTEAFF.

This clonotype was seen a few times. CDR3 in amino acids: CASSLGTGNGKPQHF. For the CDR3, the DNA is TGTGCCAGCAGTCTCGGGACAGGGAATGGGAAGCCCCAGCATTTT. The chain recombines TRBV27 with TRBJ1-5; 9 bases are a match to TRBD1. This CDR3 has 15 amino acids. Per the germline V gene, CDR1 is MNHEY and CDR2 is SMNVEV (reference sequence). Losses at the gene ends were 5 bases for V and 8 bases for J; bases not matched to a gene: 10.

The chain uses TRBV20-1 and TRBJ1-1; D call uncertain. V lost 4 bases to trimming and J lost 0 bases, with 21 bases between them. The CDR3 has 17 amino acids. Germline CDR1 and CDR2: DFQATT and SNEGSKA (reference sequence). This CDR3 reads CSATPQLRITMNTEAFF. Written as DNA, the CDR3 is TGCAGTGCTACCCCCCAACTACGAATAACCATGAACACTGAAGCTTTCTTT.

CDR3 DNA: TGTGCCAGCAGCGGAGATTCGGGACTTGGGGGAGAGACCCAGTACTTC. This codes for CASSGDSGLGGETQYF. The rearrangement joins TRBV9 to TRBJ2-5; a possible D gene is TRBD2 (6 bases). CDR3 length equals 16 residues. CDR1 and CDR2 from the germline V gene are SGDLS and YYNGEE. Trimming took 3 bases from V and 4 from J, leaving 19 bases between them.

This sequence joins TRBV27 and TRBJ2-7; 11 bases map to TRBD1. The CDR3 sequence is 13 residues long. Germline V CDR1 and CDR2: MNHEY, SMNVEV (reference sequence). V trimming: 10 bases; J trimming: 5 bases; junction bases outside the gene matches: 7. The CDR3, as DNA: TGTGCCACGGGGACAGGGGGATTTCACGAGCAGTACTTC. Protein sequence: CATGTGGFHEQYF.